The T cell receptor (beta chain) under discussion was sequenced for a study of blood T cell repertoires in COVID-19. About the research overall: Both acute and convalescent COVID-19 samples were obtained from the United States, Italy and Spain. T cells, B-cell-depleted T cells, or PBMCs supplied cDNA or gDNA.

The CDR3 consists of 15 residues. Germline CDR1 MGHRA, CDR2 YSYEKL. Trimming left V 10 bases short and J 6 bases short, with 24 bases between. As processed by the authors: Amplification from reference gene primers served as the basis for estimated nucleated cell counts. The data were produced by immunoSEQ multiplex PCR, yet TCRdb's version contains in-frame clones alone and is incomplete. The DNA was the basis for D and trimming; V, J and clone size are from that table. The table records roughly 350,000 clones, 88% of them present only once. This clone was observed once. A Seattle source enrolled patients during active infection and followed them longitudinally.

Sequencing was done on a sample of peripheral blood. This clonotype was sampled from a woman aged 70-85 years with COVID-19, enrolled during active disease. This chain connects TRBV4-1 to TRBJ1-2; D is possibly TRBD1 (5 bases). The CDR3 reads CATNSLSSGTDGYTF. CDR3 nucleotide sequence: TGCGCCACCAACTCACTTAGCTCGGGGACTGATGGCTACACCTTC.